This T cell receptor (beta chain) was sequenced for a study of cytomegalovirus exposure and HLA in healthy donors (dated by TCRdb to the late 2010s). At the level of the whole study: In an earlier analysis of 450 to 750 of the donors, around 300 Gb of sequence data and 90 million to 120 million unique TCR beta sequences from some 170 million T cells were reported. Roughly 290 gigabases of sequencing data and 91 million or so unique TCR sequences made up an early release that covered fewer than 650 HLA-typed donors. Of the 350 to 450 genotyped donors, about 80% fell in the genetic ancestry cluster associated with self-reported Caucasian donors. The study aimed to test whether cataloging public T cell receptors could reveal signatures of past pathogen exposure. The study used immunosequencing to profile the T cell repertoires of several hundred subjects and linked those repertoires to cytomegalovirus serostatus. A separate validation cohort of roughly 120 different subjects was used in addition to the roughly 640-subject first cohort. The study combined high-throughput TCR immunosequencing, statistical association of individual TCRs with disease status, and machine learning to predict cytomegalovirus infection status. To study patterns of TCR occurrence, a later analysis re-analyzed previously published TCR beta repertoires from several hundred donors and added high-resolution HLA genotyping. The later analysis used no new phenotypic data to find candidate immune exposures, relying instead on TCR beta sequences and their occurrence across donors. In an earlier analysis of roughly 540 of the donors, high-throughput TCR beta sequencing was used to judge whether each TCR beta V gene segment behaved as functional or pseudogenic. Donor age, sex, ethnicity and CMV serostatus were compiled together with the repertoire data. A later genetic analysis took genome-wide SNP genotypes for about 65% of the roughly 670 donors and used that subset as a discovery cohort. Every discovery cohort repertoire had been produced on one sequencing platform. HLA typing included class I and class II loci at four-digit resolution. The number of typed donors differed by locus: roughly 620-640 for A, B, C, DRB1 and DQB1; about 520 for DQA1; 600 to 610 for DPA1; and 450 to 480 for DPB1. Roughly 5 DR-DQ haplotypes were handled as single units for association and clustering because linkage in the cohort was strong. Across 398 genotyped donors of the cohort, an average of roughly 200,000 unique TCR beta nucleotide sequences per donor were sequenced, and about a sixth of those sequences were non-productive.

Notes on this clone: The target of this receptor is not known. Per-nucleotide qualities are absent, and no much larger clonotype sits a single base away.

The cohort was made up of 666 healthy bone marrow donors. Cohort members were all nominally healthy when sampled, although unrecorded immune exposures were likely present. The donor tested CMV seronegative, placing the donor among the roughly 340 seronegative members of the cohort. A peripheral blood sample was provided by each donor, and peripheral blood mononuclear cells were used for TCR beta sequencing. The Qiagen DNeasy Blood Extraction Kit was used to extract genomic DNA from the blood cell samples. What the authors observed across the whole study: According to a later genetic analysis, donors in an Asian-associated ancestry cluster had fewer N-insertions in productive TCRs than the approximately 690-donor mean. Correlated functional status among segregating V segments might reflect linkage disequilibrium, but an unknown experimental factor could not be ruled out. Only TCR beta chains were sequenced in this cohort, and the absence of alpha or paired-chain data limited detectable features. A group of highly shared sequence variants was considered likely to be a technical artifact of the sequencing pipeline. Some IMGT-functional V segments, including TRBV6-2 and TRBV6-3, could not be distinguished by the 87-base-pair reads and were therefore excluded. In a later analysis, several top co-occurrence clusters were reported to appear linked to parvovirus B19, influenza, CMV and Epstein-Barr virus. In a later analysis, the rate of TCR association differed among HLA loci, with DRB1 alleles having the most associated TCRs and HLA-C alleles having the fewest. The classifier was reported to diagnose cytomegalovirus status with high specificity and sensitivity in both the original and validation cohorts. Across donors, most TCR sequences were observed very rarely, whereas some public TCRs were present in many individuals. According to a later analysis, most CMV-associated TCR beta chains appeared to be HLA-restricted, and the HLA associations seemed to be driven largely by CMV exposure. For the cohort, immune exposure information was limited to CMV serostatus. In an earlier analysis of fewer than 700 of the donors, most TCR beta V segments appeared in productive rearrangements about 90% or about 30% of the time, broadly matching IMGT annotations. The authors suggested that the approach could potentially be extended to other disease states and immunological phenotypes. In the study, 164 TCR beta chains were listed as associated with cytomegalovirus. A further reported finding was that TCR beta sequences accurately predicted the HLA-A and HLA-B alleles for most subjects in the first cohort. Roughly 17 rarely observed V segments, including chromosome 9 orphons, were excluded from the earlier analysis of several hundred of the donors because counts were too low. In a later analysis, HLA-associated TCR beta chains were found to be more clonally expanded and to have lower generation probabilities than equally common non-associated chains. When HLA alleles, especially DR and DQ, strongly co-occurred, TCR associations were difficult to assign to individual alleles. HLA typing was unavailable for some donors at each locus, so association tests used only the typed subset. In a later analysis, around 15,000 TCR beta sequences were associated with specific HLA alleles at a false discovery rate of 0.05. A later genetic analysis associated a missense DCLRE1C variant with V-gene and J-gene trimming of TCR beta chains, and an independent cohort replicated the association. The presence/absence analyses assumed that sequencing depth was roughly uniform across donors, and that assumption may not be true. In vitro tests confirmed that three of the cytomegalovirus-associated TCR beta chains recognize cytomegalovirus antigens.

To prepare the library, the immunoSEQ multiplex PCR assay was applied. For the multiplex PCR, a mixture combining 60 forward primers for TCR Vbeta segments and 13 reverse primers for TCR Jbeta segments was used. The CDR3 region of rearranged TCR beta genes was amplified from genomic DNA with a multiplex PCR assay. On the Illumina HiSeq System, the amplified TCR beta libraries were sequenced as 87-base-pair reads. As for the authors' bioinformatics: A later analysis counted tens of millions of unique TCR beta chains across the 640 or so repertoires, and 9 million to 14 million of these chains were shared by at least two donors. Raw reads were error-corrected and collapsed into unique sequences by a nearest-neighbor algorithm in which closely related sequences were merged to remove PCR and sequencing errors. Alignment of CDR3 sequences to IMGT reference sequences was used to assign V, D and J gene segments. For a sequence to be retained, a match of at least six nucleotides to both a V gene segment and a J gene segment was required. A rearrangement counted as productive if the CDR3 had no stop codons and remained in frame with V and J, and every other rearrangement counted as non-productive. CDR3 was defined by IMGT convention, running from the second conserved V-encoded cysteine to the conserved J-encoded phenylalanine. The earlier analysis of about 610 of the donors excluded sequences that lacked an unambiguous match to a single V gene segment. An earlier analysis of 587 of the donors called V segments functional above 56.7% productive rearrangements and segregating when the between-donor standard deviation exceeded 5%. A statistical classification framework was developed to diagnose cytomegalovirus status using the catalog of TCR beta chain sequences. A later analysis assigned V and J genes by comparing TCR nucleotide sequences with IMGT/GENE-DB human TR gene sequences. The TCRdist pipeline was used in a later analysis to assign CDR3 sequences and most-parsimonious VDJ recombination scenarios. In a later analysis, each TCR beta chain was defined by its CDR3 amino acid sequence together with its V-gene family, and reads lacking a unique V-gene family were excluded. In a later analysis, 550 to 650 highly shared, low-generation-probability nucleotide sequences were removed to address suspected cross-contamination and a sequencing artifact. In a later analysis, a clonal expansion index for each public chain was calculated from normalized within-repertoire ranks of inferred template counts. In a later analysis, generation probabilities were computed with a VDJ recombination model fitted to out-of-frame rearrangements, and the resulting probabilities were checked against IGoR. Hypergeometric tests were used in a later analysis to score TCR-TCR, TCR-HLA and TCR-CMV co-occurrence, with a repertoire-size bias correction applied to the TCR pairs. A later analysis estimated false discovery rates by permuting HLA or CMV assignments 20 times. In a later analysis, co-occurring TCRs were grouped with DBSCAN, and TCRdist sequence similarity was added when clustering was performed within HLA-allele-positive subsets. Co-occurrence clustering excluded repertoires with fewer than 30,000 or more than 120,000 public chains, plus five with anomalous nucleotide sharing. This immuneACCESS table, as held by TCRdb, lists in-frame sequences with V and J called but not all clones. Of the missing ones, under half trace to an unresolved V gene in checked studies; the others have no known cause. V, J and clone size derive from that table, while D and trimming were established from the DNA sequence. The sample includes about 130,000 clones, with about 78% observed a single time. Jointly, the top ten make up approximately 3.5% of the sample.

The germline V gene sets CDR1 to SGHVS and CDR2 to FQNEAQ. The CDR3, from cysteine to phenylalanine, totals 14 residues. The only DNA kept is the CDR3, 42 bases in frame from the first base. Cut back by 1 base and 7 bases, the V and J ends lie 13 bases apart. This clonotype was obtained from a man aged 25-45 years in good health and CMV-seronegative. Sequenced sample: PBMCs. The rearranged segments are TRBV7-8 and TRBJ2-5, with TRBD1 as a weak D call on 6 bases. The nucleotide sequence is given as TGTGCCAGCAGCTTAGGGGGGCCCACAGGGACCCAGTACTTC. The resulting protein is CASSLGGPTGTQYF.